A single sample gave rise to the 13 T cell receptor beta chains below, sequenced in a study of blood T cell repertoires in COVID-19. Here immunoSEQ multiplex PCR was the method, and the copy in TCRdb shows in-frame clones only, minus some. Here the sample spans about 120,000 clones, around 81% being singletons. The sequenced material came from peripheral blood. These receptors originate from a human donor in a cohort sampled during active COVID-19.

The chain combines TRBV29-1 with TRBJ2-7; D is possibly TRBD1 (6 bases). The CDR3 is made up of 13 amino acids. Germline V gives CDR1 SQVTM, CDR2 ANQGSEA. V was clipped by 4 bases and J by 2 bases, with 12 bases between them. CDR3 sequence reads: CSVGDILPYEQYF. In DNA form, the CDR3 reads TGCAGCGTTGGGGACATCTTACCCTACGAGCAGTACTTC.

The sample holds a few counts of this clone. This rearrangement joins TRBV9 to TRBJ2-1, with 7 bases identical to TRBD1. V trimming: 0 bases; J trimming: 4 bases; junction bases outside the gene matches: 4. There are 15 residues in the CDR3. Looked up from germline, CDR1 is SGDLS and CDR2 is YYNGEE. CDR3 sequence (DNA): TGTGCCAGCAGCGTAGAGGCAGGGGGTTACAATGAGCAGTTCTTC. Its protein product is CASSVEAGGYNEQFF.

This sequence joins TRBV28 and TRBJ2-1, with 9 bases matching TRBD2. In germline, CDR1 is MDHEN, CDR2 SYDVKM. The ends lost 5 bases at V and 8 bases at J; junction bases unmatched: 10. The CDR3 is 15 residues long. The CDR3 loop reads CASSPGIAGAYEQFF. The CDR3 coding sequence is TGTGCCAGCAGTCCCGGGATAGCGGGAGCTTATGAGCAGTTCTTC.

The chain employs TRBV19 and TRBJ1-5; D unclear. Trimming removed 3 bases from V and 0 bases from J, with 9 bases in between. In germline, CDR1 is LNHDA, CDR2 SQIVND (reference sequence). The CDR3 loop spans 15 amino acids. The CDR3 loop is CASSIASYSNQPQHF. CDR3 DNA: TGTGCCAGTAGTATTGCTAGTTATAGCAATCAGCCCCAGCATTTT.

The chain is built from TRBV21-1 and TRBJ2-5; whether TRBD2, the table's D call, matches the DNA was not checked. TRBV21-1 is reported as a pseudogene. This CDR3 has 15 amino acids. The CDR3 sequence: CASSKGSSIRETQYF. The CDR3 DNA reads TGTGCCAGCAGCAAAGGTTCTAGTATCCGAGAGACCCAGTACTTC.

Notes on this clone: The identical CDR3 is also encoded by other nucleotide sequences in the sample. This chain uses TRBV9 with TRBJ2-7, with a tentative D call TRBD2 (5 bases). The CDR3 has 14 residues. Trimming took 1 base from V and 5 from J, leaving 13 bases between them. Germline V gene lookup returns CDR1 SGDLS and CDR2 YYNGEE. The CDR3 region is CASSVPLVRDEQYF. CDR3 nucleotides: TGTGCCAGCAGCGTACCACTAGTACGCGACGAGCAGTACTTC.

The chain recombines TRBV28 with TRBJ2-7; perhaps TRBD2 as D (6 bases). Germline CDR1 reads MDHEN; CDR2 reads SYDVKM. Deletions cut 7 bases from V and 1 base from J, with 17 bases between. The CDR3 is made up of 15 amino acids. This chain's CDR3 is CASNKGTGLSYEQYF. CDR3 DNA: TGTGCCAGCAATAAAGGGACTGGCCTATCCTACGAGCAGTACTTC.

This clone was detected a few times. The chain has TRBV2 and TRBJ1-2, with D unclear. The CDR3 runs to 12 residues. V lost 7 bases to trimming and J lost 7 bases, with 13 bases between them. From germline, CDR1 is SNHLY and CDR2 FYNNEI. CDR3 DNA: TGTGCCAGCACGAGCAGGTTCCCTGGCTACACCTTC. Encoded protein: CASTSRFPGYTF. The full variable domain, its missing parts supplied by reference TRBV2 and TRBJ1-2, is EPEVTQTPSHQVTQMGQEVILRCVPISNHLYFYWYRQILGQKVEFLVSFYNNEISEKSEIFDDQFSVERPDGSNFTLKIRSTKLEDSAMYFCASTSRFPGYTFGSGTRLTVV.

The chain couples TRBV3-1 (or the pseudogene TRBV3-2) to TRBJ1-5, with a possible D match to TRBD1 (6 bases). The length of the CDR3 is 13 residues. Trimming took 8 bases from V and 1 from J, leaving 9 bases between them. Looked up from germline, CDR1 is LGHDT and CDR2 is YNNKEL (reference sequence). CDR3 region: CASGGGSNQPQHF. CDR3 nucleotide sequence: TGTGCCAGCGGGGGGGGCAGCAATCAGCCCCAGCATTTT.

The sample holds one count of this clone. The CDR3 reads CACAQLNTGELFF. Written as DNA, the CDR3 is TGTGCCTGCGCACAGCTGAACACCGGGGAGCTGTTTTTT. The chain has TRBV19 and TRBJ2-2, with D uncertain. Per the germline V gene, CDR1 is LNHDA and CDR2 is SQIVND (reference sequence). With 11 bases removed from V and 1 base from J, the gap between germline ends came to 11 bases. This CDR3 has 13 residues.

The rearrangement joins TRBV5-6 to TRBJ2-7, with D maybe TRBD2 (5 bases). The CDR3 is 14 residues long. The germline CDR1 and CDR2 sequences are SGHDT and YYEEEE. The ends were cut back, 2 bases at V and 4 bases at J, with 13 bases in the middle. CDR3 residues: CASSFYGVGYEQYF. The CDR3 DNA follows: TGTGCCAGCAGCTTCTACGGGGTTGGATACGAGCAGTACTTC.

This chain connects TRBV9 to TRBJ2-7; 9 nucleotides agree with TRBD1. Losses at the gene ends were 3 bases for V and 2 bases for J; bases not matched to a gene: 12. Germline V gives CDR1 SGDLS, CDR2 YYNGEE. CDR3 length: 17 residues. The CDR3 loop reads CASSASIPGQGPYEQYF. DNA of the CDR3: TGTGCCAGCAGCGCTTCAATTCCGGGACAGGGCCCCTACGAGCAGTACTTC. The whole variable domain, remainder taken from reference TRBV9 and TRBJ2-7, is DSGVTQTPKHLITATGQRVTLRCSPRSGDLSVYWYQQSLDQGLQFLIQYYNGEERAKGNILERFSAQQFPDLHSELNLSSLELGDSALYFCASSASIPGQGPYEQYFGPGTRLTVT.

V usage is TRBV6-5 and J usage is TRBJ2-7; D is unresolved. The CDR3 has 14 amino acids. Germline loops: CDR1 MNHEY, CDR2 SVGAGI. V was trimmed by 6 bases and J by 3 bases, leaving 15 bases between them. The CDR3 DNA follows: TGTGCCAGCAGCCCATTAATCGGTTTCTACGAGCAGTACTTC. Translated: CASSPLIGFYEQYF.